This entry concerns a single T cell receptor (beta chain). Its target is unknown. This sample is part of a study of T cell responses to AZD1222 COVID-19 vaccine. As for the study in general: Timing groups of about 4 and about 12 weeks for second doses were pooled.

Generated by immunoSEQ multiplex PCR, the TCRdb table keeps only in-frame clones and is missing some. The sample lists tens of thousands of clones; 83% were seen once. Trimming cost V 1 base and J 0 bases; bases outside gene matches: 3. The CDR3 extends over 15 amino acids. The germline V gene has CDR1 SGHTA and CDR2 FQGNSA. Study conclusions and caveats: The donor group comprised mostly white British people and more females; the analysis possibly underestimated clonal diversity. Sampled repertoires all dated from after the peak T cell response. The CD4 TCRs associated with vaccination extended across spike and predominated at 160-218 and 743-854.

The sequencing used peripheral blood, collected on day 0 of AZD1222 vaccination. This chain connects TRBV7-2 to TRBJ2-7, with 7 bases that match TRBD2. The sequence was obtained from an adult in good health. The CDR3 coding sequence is TGTGCCAGCAGCTTAGGGCGGGAGCGCTCCTACGAGCAGTACTTC. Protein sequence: CASSLGRERSYEQYF.